This TCR beta chain was recovered during a study of blood T cell repertoires in COVID-19. Study information: Samples taken during acute and convalescent COVID-19 were collected in the United States, Italy and Spain. T cells, B-cell-depleted T cells, or PBMCs provided the cDNA or gDNA that served as material.

Looked up from germline, CDR1 is LGHNA and CDR2 is YNFKEQ. The junction had 6 bases not matched to a gene; V was cut back by 0 bases and J by 2 bases. The CDR3 runs 16 residues. The assay was immunoSEQ multiplex PCR, and TCRdb's table has in-frame clones only and misses some. The sample has under 350,000 clones, around 90% seen once. The source material was peripheral blood. The J gene is TRBJ2-7, the V gene TRBV4-2; 8 nucleotides line up with TRBD2. The source is a young woman with COVID-19, enrolled during active disease. The CDR3 nucleotides read TGTGCCAGCAGCCAAGAGGGACCGGGACTAGCCTACGAGCAGTACTTC. Its translation is CASSQEGPGLAYEQYF.